This TCR beta chain is drawn from a study of T cells of healthy individuals. TCRdb re-called the 5' RACE reads with MiXCR, one entry per CDR3 protein. The sample comprises about 60,000 distinct CDR3 sequences, under 20% of which are singletons, and around 4.6% rests with the top ten. Trimming removed 0 bases from V and 3 bases from J; junction bases left unmatched: 4. In germline, CDR1 is SGHRS, CDR2 YFSETQ. The length of the CDR3 is 15 residues. The TCR sequence derives from a human donor in good health. This chain uses TRBV5-1 with TRBJ2-5, with TRBD2 matching 8 bases. The CDR3, as DNA: TGCGCCAGCAGCTTGGCGGGGGGACTAGAAGAGACCCAGTACTTC. It specifies CASSLAGGLEETQYF.